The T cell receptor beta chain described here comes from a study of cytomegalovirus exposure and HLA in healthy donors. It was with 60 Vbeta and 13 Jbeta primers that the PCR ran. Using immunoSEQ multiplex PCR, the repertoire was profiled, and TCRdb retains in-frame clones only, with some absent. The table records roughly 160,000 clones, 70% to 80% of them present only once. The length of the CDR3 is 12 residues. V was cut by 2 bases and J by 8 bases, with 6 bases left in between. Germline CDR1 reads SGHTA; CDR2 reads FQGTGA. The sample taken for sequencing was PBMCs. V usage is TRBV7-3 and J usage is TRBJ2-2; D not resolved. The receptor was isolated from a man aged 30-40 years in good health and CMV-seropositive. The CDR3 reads CASSLPLGELFF. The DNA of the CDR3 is TGTGCCAGCAGCTTACCTCTTGGGGAGCTGTTTTTT.